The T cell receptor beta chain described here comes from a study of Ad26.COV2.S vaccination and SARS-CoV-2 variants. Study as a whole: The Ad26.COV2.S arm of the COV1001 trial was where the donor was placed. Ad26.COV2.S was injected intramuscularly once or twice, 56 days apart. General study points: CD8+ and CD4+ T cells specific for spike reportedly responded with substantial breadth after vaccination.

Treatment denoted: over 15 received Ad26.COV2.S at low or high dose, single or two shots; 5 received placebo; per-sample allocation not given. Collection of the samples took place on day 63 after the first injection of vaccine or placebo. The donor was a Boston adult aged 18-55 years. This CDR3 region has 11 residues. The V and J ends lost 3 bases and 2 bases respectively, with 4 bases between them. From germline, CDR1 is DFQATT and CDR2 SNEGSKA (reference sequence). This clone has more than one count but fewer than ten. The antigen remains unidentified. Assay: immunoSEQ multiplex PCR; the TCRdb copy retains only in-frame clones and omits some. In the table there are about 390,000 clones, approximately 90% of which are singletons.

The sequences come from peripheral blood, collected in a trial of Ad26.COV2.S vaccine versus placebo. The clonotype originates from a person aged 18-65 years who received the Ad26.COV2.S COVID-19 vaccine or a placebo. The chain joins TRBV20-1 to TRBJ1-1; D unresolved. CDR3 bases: TGCAGTGCTAGCCCCAACACTGAAGCTTTCTTT. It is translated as CSASPNTEAFF.